Presented here are 29 T cell receptor beta chains from one specimen sequenced in a study of blood T cell repertoires in COVID-19 (TCRdb year 2020). The library was made by the immunoSEQ multiplex PCR assay. The table was pulled from immuneACCESS by TCRdb, which kept in-frame rearrangements only. Such tables lose some clones; where checked, under half of the loss comes from unresolved V genes, and the rest has no known cause. The sample table holds some 150,000 clones, of which roughly 84% were seen once. Jointly, the top ten make up about 6.8% of the sample. Source material: peripheral blood. The receptors were sampled from a woman aged 50 to 60 in a cohort sampled during active or convalescent COVID-19.

This clone was found once. The genes are TRBV7-9 and TRBJ1-3, with TRBD1 as a possible D gene (5 bases). Germline CDR1 reads SEHNR; CDR2 reads FQNEAQ (reference sequence). The CDR3 extends over 14 amino acids. V was clipped by 2 bases and J by 6 bases, with 11 bases between them. The CDR3 sequence: CASSLTGGINTIYF. The CDR3 DNA sequence: TGTGCCAGCAGCTTAACGGGGGGAATAAACACCATATATTTT.

In its sample, this clone was seen once. The chain uses TRBV19 and TRBJ1-5; 12 nucleotides agree with TRBD1. The V gene end was trimmed by 7 bases and the J gene end by 7 bases; junction bases not matched to a gene: 2. The CDR3 spans 13 residues. Germline V gene data show CDR1 as LNHDA and CDR2 as SQIVND (reference sequence). CDR3: CASTGTGGQPQHF. CDR3 coding DNA: TGTGCCAGTACCGGGACAGGGGGCCAGCCCCAGCATTTT.

Regarding this clone: Other DNA variants within this sample encode the same CDR3. The chain links TRBV12-3 or TRBV12-4 to TRBJ1-1; the D is unclear. V gave up 2 bases and J gave up 1 base, with 5 bases separating them. The CDR3 consists of 13 residues. DNA for the CDR3: TGTGCCAGCAGTTTACAGGAGAACACTGAAGCTTTCTTT. It translates to CASSLQENTEAFF.

The chain recombines TRBV4-1 with TRBJ2-6; D is possibly TRBD2 (7 bases). This CDR3 contains 18 residues. CDR1 is MGHRA, CDR2 YSYEKL, per germline. Between the trimmed V and J ends, which lost 3 bases and 2 bases, there was a span of 17 bases. The CDR3 DNA reads TGCGCCAGCAGCCACCGGCAGAGAGGGGGGGCTGGGGCCAACGTCCTGACTTTC. Translating it yields CASSHRQRGGAGANVLTF.

The chain links TRBV29-1 to TRBJ1-1, with D unresolved. V lost 2 bases and J lost 1, with 11 bases in between. Looked up from germline, CDR1 is SQVTM and CDR2 is ANQGSEA. This CDR3 contains 14 residues. The CDR3 nucleotides read TGCAGCGTTGAATGGGCAGTCCAGAACACTGAAGCTTTCTTT. Amino acid sequence: CSVEWAVQNTEAFF.

V gene TRBV18 combines with J gene TRBJ1-1; D remains ambiguous. V was shortened by 3 bases and J by 0 bases, with 11 bases between the two germline ends. Per germline, CDR1 KGHSH and CDR2 LQKENI. This CDR3 region has 15 residues. As DNA, the CDR3 is TGTGCCAGCTCACCCCGTTCAGAAATGAACACTGAAGCTTTCTTT. Amino acid sequence: CASSPRSEMNTEAFF.

The V gene is TRBV5-1, the J gene TRBJ2-2, with 7 bases identical to TRBD1. The CDR3 length is 14 residues. V lost 8 bases, J lost 1 base, and 5 bases stayed unmatched. Germline CDR1 and CDR2: SGHRS and YFSETQ. In nucleotides, the CDR3 is TGCGCCAGTCGGGACAGCCTGAACACCGGGGAGCTGTTTTTT. The encoded protein is CASRDSLNTGELFF.

This clone was seen only once. This rearrangement joins TRBV6-5 to TRBJ2-3; D gene ambiguous. The ends were cut back, 5 bases at V and 3 bases at J, with 9 bases in the middle. The CDR3 is 13 residues long. The germline CDR1 and CDR2 sequences are MNHEY and SVGAGI. This CDR3 is CASSIKETDTQYF. CDR3 sequence (DNA): TGTGCCAGCAGTATTAAGGAGACAGATACGCAGTATTTT.

The chain recombines TRBV30 with TRBJ1-6; D is undetermined. This CDR3 is 15 amino acids long. Germline values: CDR1 GTSNPN, CDR2 SVGIG (reference sequence). CDR3 sequence (DNA): TGTGCTTCCAGACTCACGAGCTCCTATAATTCACCCCTCCACTTT. It specifies CASRLTSSYNSPLHF.

The rearrangement joins TRBV3-1 (or the pseudogene TRBV3-2) to TRBJ1-2; D gene uncertain. CDR1 is LGHDT, CDR2 YNNKEL, per germline (reference sequence). CDR3 length: 12 amino acids. Deletions cut 3 bases from V and 3 bases from J, with 5 bases between. The CDR3 DNA reads TGTGCCAGCAGCCAGTCCGACTATGGCTACACCTTC. As protein: CASSQSDYGYTF.

The chain recombines TRBV5-6 with TRBJ1-1; TRBD1 is a possible D gene (6 bases). Trimming removed 4 bases at V and 4 bases at J, with 11 bases between. The germline gives CDR1 SGHDT, CDR2 YYEEEE. This CDR3 contains 13 residues. The CDR3 spells CASSATGSTEAFF. CDR3 sequence (DNA): TGTGCCAGCAGCGCAACAGGGTCCACTGAAGCTTTCTTT.

The V call is TRBV19, the J call TRBJ2-4; no definite D call. Trimming shortened V by 10 bases and J by 1 base, and 11 bases separated the two germline ends. The CDR3 runs to 13 residues. CDR1 LNHDA and CDR2 SQIVND come from the germline V gene (reference sequence). In DNA, the CDR3 is TGTGCCACCCGAAGTGGCGCCAAAAACATTCAGTACTTC. This encodes CATRSGAKNIQYF.

CDR3 sequence (DNA): TGTGCCAGCAGTTCAAATCATGGAAACACCATATATTTT. Translation gives CASSSNHGNTIYF. The chain employs TRBV11-2 and TRBJ1-3; unclear D gene. The ends were cut back, 6 bases at V and 3 bases at J, with 9 bases in the middle. This CDR3 region has 13 residues. The germline CDR1 and CDR2 sequences are SGHAT and FQNNGV. The whole variable domain, filled in from reference TRBV11-2 and TRBJ1-3, reads EAGVAQSPRYKIIEKRQSVAFWCNPISGHATLYWYQQILGQGPKLLIQFQNNGVVDDSQLPKDRFSAERLKGVDSTLKIQPAKLEDSAVYLCASSSNHGNTIYFGEGSWLTVV.

The chain employs TRBV28 and TRBJ1-1; a weak D match, TRBD1 (6 bases). The CDR3 sequence is 16 residues long. V shed 7 bases and J shed 0 bases, with 18 bases lying between them. Germline V gives CDR1 MDHEN, CDR2 SYDVKM. In nucleotides, the CDR3 is TGTGCCAGCATCATGGGGGGGCAGAAACTGAACACTGAAGCTTTCTTT. This codes for CASIMGGQKLNTEAFF.

This clone was seen only once. V and J are TRBV5-4 and TRBJ2-1; 8 nucleotides line up with TRBD2. The germline V gene encodes CDR1 SGHNT and CDR2 YYREEE (reference sequence). The CDR3 has 19 amino acids. Trimming cost V 2 bases and J 4 bases; bases outside gene matches: 17. The CDR3 is CASSFDGRGGQGRYNEQFF. Here the CDR3 DNA reads TGTGCCAGCAGCTTTGACGGTCGCGGGGGGCAAGGACGTTACAATGAGCAGTTCTTC.

Written as DNA, the CDR3 is TGTGCCAGCAGGGACAGGGCTCCGAACACTGAAGCTTTCTTT. Amino acid sequence: CASRDRAPNTEAFF. The chain combines TRBV2 with TRBJ1-1; 8 positions agree with TRBD1. Germline CDR1 SNHLY, CDR2 FYNNEI. After removal of 6 bases from V and 1 base from J, the junction contained 4 bases not matched to a gene. The length of the CDR3 is 14 residues.

J is TRBJ2-7 and V is TRBV19, with TRBD1 identical over 7 bases. The junction had 3 bases not matched to a gene; V was cut back by 4 bases and J by 6 bases. CDR3 size: 12 residues. Germline V gene lookup returns CDR1 LNHDA and CDR2 SQIVND (reference sequence). This chain's CDR3 is CASSTSGGEQYF. DNA of the CDR3: TGTGCCAGTAGTACCTCAGGGGGCGAGCAGTACTTC.

This clone was counted a single time. The chain has TRBV27 and TRBJ1-2, with 9 nucleotides matching TRBD1. The germline V gene has CDR1 MNHEY and CDR2 SMNVEV (reference sequence). V was pared by 7 bases and J by 8 bases, with 5 bases of the junction left unmatched. The CDR3 loop spans 12 amino acids. CDR3 sequence: CASKVTGGGYTF. DNA of the CDR3: TGTGCCAGCAAGGTAACAGGGGGCGGCTACACCTTC.

The chain couples TRBV5-1 to TRBJ2-3; 8 positions agree with TRBD2. The CDR3 sequence is 16 residues long. Trimming removed 2 bases from V and 2 bases from J; junction bases left unmatched: 7. The germline gives CDR1 SGHRS, CDR2 YFSETQ. CDR3 residues: CASSLGAGVTTDTQYF. In DNA form, the CDR3 reads TGCGCCAGCAGCTTAGGAGCGGGGGTAACCACAGATACGCAGTATTTT.

The chain recombines TRBV6-6 with TRBJ1-2, with 9 bases lining up with TRBD1. The V gene's germline CDR1 is MNHNY and CDR2 SVGAGI (reference sequence). V trimming: 5 bases; J trimming: 6 bases; junction bases outside the gene matches: 7. The CDR3 consists of 14 residues. The chain's CDR3 is CASSTQGQGNGYTF. CDR3 coding DNA: TGTGCCAGCAGTACCCAGGGACAGGGCAATGGCTACACCTTC.

This chain joins TRBV19 and TRBJ1-6, with D maybe TRBD1 (5 bases). Trimming stripped 3 bases from V and 3 bases from J, with 12 bases between. Germline V lookup: CDR1 LNHDA, CDR2 SQIVND (reference sequence). CDR3 size: 16 residues. In nucleotides, the CDR3 is TGTGCCAGTAGTATCCCCGGGCAGGGCTATAATTCACCCCTCCACTTT. Protein sequence: CASSIPGQGYNSPLHF.

The V call is TRBV19, the J call TRBJ1-2; TRBD1 aligns across 8 bases. This CDR3 is 17 amino acids long. Per the germline V gene, CDR1 is LNHDA and CDR2 is SQIVND (reference sequence). V dropped 2 bases and J dropped 0; count of bases not matched to a gene: 8. For the CDR3, the DNA is TGTGCCAGTAGTATACCAACAGGGGGGATCTCTAACTATGGCTACACCTTC. This translates into CASSIPTGGISNYGYTF.

This clone was seen a handful of times. This sequence joins TRBV11-2 and TRBJ2-1, with 11 bases matching TRBD2. Germline loops: CDR1 SGHAT, CDR2 FQNNGV. The V and J ends lost 0 bases and 9 bases, in that order; junction bases with no gene match: 7. CDR3 length equals 16 residues. The CDR3 reads CASSLDGTSGIFEQFF. CDR3 DNA sequence: TGTGCCAGCAGCTTAGACGGGACTAGCGGAATCTTTGAGCAGTTCTTC. Full variable domain (outside the CDR3, taken from reference TRBV11-2 and TRBJ2-1): EAGVAQSPRYKIIEKRQSVAFWCNPISGHATLYWYQQILGQGPKLLIQFQNNGVVDDSQLPKDRFSAERLKGVDSTLKIQPAKLEDSAVYLCASSLDGTSGIFEQFFGPGTRLTVL.

This clone appeared once. The rearrangement links TRBV9 to TRBJ1-6, with D maybe TRBD1 (6 bases). The length of the CDR3 is 15 residues. V was shortened by 0 bases and J by 8 bases, with 12 bases between the two germline ends. The germline CDR1 and CDR2 sequences are SGDLS and YYNGEE. CDR3 coding DNA: TGTGCCAGCAGCGTAGGGTCAGGGGATTATTCACCCCTCCACTTT. Amino acid sequence: CASSVGSGDYSPLHF.

This clone was observed a single time. The V and J genes are TRBV7-8 and TRBJ1-3; perhaps TRBD1 as D (6 bases). The CDR3 sequence is 17 residues long. Germline values: CDR1 SGHVS, CDR2 FQNEAQ. The V end lost 5 bases, the J end lost 0 bases, and 17 bases lay between the germline ends. CDR3 loop: CASSPQRQVLSGNTIYF. CDR3 in DNA: TGTGCCAGCAGCCCCCAGCGACAGGTCCTCTCTGGAAACACCATATATTTT.

The gene calls are TRBV5-4 and TRBJ1-2, with unresolved D. Germline CDR1 and CDR2: SGHNT and YYREEE (reference sequence). The V and J ends lost 2 bases and 2 bases respectively, with 7 bases between them. The CDR3 has 13 residues. CDR3 nucleotide sequence: TGTGCCAGCAGCTTCGGCGGCAACTATGGCTACACCTTC. This translates into CASSFGGNYGYTF.

V usage is TRBV18 and J usage is TRBJ1-5; a possible D gene is TRBD1 (6 bases). From germline, CDR1 is KGHSH and CDR2 LQKENI. CDR3 length equals 15 residues. With 2 bases removed from V and 2 bases from J, the gap between germline ends came to 10 bases. This CDR3 reads CASSPLSGGNQPQHF. CDR3 nucleotide sequence: TGTGCCAGCTCACCATTATCAGGGGGCAATCAGCCCCAGCATTTT.

This clone occurred a few times. The rearrangement links TRBV21-1 to TRBJ1-2; the DNA was not compared with TRBD1, the D call given in the table. TRBV21-1 is an annotated pseudogene. The CDR3 is 14 residues long. This chain's CDR3 is CASNRTGGDYGYTF. The DNA of the CDR3 is TGTGCCAGCAATCGGACAGGGGGCGACTATGGCTACACCTTC.

The rearrangement links TRBV5-4 to TRBJ2-5; a possible D gene is TRBD1 (6 bases). V lost 5 bases, J lost 2 bases, and 16 bases lay in between. The germline CDR1 and CDR2 sequences are SGHNT and YYREEE (reference sequence). The CDR3 covers 15 residues. The CDR3 region is CASRIRDNIQETQYF. In nucleotides, the CDR3 is TGTGCCAGCAGGATCCGGGACAACATACAAGAGACCCAGTACTTC.